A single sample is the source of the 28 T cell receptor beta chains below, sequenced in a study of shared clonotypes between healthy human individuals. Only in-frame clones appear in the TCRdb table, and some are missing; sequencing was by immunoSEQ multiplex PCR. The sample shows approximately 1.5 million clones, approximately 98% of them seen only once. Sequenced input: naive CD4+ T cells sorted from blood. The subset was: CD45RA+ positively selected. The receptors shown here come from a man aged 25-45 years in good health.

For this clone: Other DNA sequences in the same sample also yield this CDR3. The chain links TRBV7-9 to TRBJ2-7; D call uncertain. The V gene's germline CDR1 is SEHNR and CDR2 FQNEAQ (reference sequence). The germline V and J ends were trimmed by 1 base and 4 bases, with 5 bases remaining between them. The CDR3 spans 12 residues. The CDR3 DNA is TGTGCCAGCAGCTTAGTAAATTACGAGCAGTACTTC. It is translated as CASSLVNYEQYF.

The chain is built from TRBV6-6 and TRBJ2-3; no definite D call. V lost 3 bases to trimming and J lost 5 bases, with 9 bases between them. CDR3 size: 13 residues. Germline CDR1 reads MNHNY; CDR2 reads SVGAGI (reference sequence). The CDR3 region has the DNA TGTGCCAGCAGTTATGGTTCGAGAGATACGCAGTATTTT. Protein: CASSYGSRDTQYF.

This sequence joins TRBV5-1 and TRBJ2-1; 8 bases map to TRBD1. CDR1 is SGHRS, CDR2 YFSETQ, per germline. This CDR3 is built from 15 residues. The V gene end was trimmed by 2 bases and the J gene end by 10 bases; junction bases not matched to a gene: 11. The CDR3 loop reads CASSFLRGPGWEQFF. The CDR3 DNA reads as TGCGCCAGCAGCTTCCTCAGGGGGCCTGGATGGGAGCAGTTCTTC.

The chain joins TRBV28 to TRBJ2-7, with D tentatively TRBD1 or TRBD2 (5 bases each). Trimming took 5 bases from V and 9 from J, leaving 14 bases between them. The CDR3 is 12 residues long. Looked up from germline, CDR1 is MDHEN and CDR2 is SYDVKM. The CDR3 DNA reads TGTGCCAGCAGTCCACGGGGCTCTTGGCAGTACTTC. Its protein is CASSPRGSWQYF.

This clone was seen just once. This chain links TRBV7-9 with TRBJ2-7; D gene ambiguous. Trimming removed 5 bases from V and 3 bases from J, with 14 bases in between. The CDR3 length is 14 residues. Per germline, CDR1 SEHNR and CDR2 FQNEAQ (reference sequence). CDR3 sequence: CASSDSDYSYEQYF. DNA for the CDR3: TGTGCCAGCAGCGACTCCGATTATAGCTACGAGCAGTACTTC.

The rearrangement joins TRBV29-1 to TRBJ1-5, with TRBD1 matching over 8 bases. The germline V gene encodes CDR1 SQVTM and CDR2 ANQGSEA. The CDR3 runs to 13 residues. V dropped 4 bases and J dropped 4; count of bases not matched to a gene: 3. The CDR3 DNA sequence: TGCAGCGTTGCAGGGGGCGAGAATCAGCCCCAGCATTTT. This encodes CSVAGGENQPQHF.

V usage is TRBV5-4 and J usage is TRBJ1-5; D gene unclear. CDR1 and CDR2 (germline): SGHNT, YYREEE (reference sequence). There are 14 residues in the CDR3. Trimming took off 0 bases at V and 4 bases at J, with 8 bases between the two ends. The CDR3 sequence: CASSLDGPNQPQHF. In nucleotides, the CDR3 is TGTGCCAGCAGCTTGGACGGACCGAATCAGCCCCAGCATTTT.

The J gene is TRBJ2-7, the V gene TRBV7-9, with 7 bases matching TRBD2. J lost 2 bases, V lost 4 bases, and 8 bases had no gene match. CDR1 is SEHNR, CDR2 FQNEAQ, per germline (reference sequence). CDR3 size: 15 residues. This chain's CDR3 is CASSYTSDGPYEQYF. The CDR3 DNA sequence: TGTGCCAGCAGCTATACTAGCGACGGCCCCTACGAGCAGTACTTC.

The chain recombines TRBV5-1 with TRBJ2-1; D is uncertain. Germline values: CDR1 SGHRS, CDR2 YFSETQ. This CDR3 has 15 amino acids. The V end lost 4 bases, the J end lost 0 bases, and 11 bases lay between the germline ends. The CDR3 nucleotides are TGCGCCAGCAGCCCGTTACTACGCTCCTACAATGAGCAGTTCTTC. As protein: CASSPLLRSYNEQFF.

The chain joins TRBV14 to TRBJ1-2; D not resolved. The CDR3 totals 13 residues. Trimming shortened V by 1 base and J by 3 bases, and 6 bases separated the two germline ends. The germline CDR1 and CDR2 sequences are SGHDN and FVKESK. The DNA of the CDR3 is TGTGCCAGCAGCCAAGGTCTGCACTATGGCTACACCTTC. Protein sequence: CASSQGLHYGYTF. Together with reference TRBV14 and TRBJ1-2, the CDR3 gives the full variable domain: EAGVTQFPSHSVIEKGQTVTLRCDPISGHDNLYWYRRVMGKEIKFLLHFVKESKQDESGMPNNRFLAERTGGTYSTLKVQPAELEDSGVYFCASSQGLHYGYTFGSGTRLTVV.

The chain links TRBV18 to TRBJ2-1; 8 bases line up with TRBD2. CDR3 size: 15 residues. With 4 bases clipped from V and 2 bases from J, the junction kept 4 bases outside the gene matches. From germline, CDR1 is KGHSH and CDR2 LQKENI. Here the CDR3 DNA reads TGTGCCAGCTCACGAGGCGGGAGGACCTACAATGAGCAGTTCTTC. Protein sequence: CASSRGGRTYNEQFF.

CDR3 sequence: CSVESGGTQYF. The CDR3 bases are TGCAGCGTTGAATCGGGGGGTACGCAGTATTTT. The chain is built from TRBV29-1 and TRBJ2-3; 7 nucleotides line up with TRBD2. There are 11 residues in the CDR3. Germline V lookup: CDR1 SQVTM, CDR2 ANQGSEA. J lost 8 bases, V lost 2 bases, and 1 base had no gene match.

CDR3 in DNA: TGTGCCAGCAGTTTTTCCGAGTCAGGGAAGGAGCCCCAGCATTTT. Residues: CASSFSESGKEPQHF. The rearrangement joins TRBV28 to TRBJ1-5; possibly TRBD1 for D (5 bases). CDR3 length: 15 residues. Germline V gives CDR1 MDHEN, CDR2 SYDVKM. V was pared by 3 bases and J by 8 bases, with 17 bases between.

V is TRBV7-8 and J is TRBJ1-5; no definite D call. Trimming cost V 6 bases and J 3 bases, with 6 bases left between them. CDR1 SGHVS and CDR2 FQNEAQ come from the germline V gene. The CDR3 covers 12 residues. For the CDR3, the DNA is TGTGCCAGCAGTTCCCACAATCAGCCCCAGCATTTT. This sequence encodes CASSSHNQPQHF.

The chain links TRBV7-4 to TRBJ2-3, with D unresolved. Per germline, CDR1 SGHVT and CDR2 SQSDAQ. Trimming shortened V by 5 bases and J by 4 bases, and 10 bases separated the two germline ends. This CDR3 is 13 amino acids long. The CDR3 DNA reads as TGTGCCAGCAGCCGTACGGTAGCAGATACGCAGTATTTT. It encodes CASSRTVADTQYF.

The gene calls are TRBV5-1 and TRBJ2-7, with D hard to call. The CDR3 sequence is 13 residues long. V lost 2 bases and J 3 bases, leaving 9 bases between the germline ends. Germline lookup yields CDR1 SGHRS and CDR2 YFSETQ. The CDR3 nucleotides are TGCGCCAGCAGCTTCCAAGGAGACTACGAGCAGTACTTC. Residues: CASSFQGDYEQYF.

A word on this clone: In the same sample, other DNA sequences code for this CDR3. The CDR3 DNA reads TGTGCCAGCAGTTACCTAGCGGGAGATGAGCAGTTCTTC. This sequence encodes CASSYLAGDEQFF. The J gene is TRBJ2-1, the V gene TRBV6-5; 10 bases map to TRBD2. Per germline, CDR1 MNHEY and CDR2 SVGAGI. The length of the CDR3 is 13 residues. Trimming took 2 bases from V and 8 from J; bases not matched to a gene: 0.

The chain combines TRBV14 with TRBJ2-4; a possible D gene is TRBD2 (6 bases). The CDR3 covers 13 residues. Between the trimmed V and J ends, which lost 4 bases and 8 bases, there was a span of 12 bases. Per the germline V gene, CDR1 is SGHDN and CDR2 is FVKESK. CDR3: CASSRAGGDIQYF. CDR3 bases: TGTGCCAGCAGCCGGGCTGGCGGGGACATTCAGTACTTC.

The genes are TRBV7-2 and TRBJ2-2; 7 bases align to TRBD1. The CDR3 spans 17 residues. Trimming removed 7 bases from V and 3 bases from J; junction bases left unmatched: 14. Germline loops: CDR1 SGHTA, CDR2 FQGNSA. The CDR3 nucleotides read TGTGCCAGCACCTGGGTAACACCGGGACAGTACACCGGGGAGCTGTTTTTT. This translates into CASTWVTPGQYTGELFF. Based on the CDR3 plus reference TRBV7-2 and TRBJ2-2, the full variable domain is GAGVSQSPSNKVTEKGKDVELRCDPISGHTALYWYRQSLGQGLEFLIYFQGNSAPDKSGLPSDRFSAERTGGSVSTLTIQRTQQEDSAVYLCASTWVTPGQYTGELFFGEGSRLTVL.

CDR3 in amino acids: CASSVADGQYNEQFF. The CDR3 nucleotides read TGTGCCAGCAGCGTAGCCGACGGACAGTACAATGAGCAGTTCTTC. The chain employs TRBV9 and TRBJ2-1; TRBD1 is a possible D gene (6 bases). The CDR3 has 15 residues. V dropped 0 bases and J dropped 4 bases, with 11 bases sitting between them. Germline assignment: CDR1 SGDLS and CDR2 YYNGEE. The full variable domain, rest sourced from reference TRBV9 and TRBJ2-1, is DSGVTQTPKHLITATGQRVTLRCSPRSGDLSVYWYQQSLDQGLQFLIQYYNGEERAKGNILERFSAQQFPDLHSELNLSSLELGDSALYFCASSVADGQYNEQFFGPGTRLTVL.

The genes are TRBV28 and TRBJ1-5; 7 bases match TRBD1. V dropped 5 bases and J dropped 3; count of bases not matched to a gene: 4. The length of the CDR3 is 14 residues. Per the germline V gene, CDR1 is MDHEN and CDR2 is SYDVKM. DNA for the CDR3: TGTGCCAGCAGTCCGGACAGGTTCAATCAGCCCCAGCATTTT. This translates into CASSPDRFNQPQHF.

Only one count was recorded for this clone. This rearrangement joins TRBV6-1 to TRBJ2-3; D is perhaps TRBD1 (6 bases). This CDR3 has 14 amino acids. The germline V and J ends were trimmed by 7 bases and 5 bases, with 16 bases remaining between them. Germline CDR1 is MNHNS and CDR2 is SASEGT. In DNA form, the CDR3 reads TGTGCCAGCAATCGGGACAACCTGGTAGATACGCAGTATTTT. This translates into CASNRDNLVDTQYF.

CDR3 region: CASSPPGQNYGYTF. In nucleotides, the CDR3 is TGTGCCAGCTCACCACCGGGACAGAACTATGGCTACACCTTC. The chain uses TRBV18 and TRBJ1-2, with 7 bases matching TRBD1. The CDR3 is 14 residues long. V was pared by 0 bases and J by 2 bases, with 0 bases of the junction left unmatched. CDR1 is KGHSH and CDR2 is LQKENI in the germline V gene. Drawing the rest from reference TRBV18 and TRBJ1-2, the complete variable domain is NAGVMQNPRHLVRRRGQEARLRCSPMKGHSHVYWYRQLPEEGLKFMVYLQKENIIDESGMPKERFSAEFPKEGPSILRIQQVVRGDSAAYFCASSPPGQNYGYTFGSGTRLTVV.

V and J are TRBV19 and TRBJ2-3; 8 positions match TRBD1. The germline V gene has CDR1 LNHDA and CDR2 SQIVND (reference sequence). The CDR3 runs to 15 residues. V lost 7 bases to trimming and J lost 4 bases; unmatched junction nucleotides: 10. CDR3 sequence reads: CASTQGAPSADTQYF. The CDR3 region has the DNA TGTGCCAGTACTCAGGGGGCTCCGTCAGCAGATACGCAGTATTTT.

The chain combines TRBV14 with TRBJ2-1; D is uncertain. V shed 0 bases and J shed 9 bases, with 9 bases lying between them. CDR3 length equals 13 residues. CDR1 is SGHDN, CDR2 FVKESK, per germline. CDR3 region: CASSQEGFREQFF. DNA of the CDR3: TGTGCCAGCAGCCAAGAAGGGTTTCGTGAGCAGTTCTTC.

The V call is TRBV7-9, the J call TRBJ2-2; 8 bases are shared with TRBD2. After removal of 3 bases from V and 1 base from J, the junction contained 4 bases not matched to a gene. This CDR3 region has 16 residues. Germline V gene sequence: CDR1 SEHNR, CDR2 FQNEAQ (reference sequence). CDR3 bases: TGTGCCAGCAGCTTTACTACTAGCGGGAACACCGGGGAGCTGTTTTTT. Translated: CASSFTTSGNTGELFF.

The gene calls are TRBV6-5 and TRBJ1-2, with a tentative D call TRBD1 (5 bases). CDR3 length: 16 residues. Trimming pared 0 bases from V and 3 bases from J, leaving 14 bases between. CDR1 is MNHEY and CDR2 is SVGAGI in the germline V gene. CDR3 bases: TGTGCCAGCAGTTACTCGGGAGGGGCGCCCGACTATGGCTACACCTTC. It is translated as CASSYSGGAPDYGYTF.

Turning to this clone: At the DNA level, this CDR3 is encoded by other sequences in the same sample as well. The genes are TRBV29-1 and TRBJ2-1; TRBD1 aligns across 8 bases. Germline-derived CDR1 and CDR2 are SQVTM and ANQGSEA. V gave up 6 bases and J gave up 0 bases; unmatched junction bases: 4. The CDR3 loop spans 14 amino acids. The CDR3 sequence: CSVGQGSSYNEQFF. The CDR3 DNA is TGCAGCGTCGGACAGGGAAGCTCCTACAATGAGCAGTTCTTC.